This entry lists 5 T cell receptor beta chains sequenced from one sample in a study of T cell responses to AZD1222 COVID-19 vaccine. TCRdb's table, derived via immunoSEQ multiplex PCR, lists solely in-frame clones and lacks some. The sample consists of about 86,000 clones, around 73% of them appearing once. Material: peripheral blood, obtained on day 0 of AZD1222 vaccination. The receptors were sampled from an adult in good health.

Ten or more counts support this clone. CDR3 sequence: CASSQEGGFVSTEAFF. DNA for the CDR3: TGTGCCAGCAGCCAAGAGGGAGGTTTTGTCTCCACTGAAGCTTTCTTT. The rearrangement joins TRBV3-1 (or the pseudogene TRBV3-2) to TRBJ1-1, with D unresolved. The germline gives CDR1 LGHDT, CDR2 YNNKEL (reference sequence). The CDR3 length is 16 residues. V was pared by 0 bases and J by 4 bases, with 15 bases between.

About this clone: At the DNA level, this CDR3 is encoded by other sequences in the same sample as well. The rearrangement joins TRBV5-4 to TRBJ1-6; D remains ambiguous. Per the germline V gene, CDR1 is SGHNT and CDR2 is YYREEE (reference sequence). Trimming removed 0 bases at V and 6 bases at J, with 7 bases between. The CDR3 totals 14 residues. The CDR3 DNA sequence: TGTGCCAGCAGCTTGGGCTACGGTAATTCACCCCTCCACTTT. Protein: CASSLGYGNSPLHF. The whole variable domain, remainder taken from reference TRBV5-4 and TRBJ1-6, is ETGVTQSPTHLIKTRGQQVTLRCSSQSGHNTVSWYQQALGQGPQFIFQYYREEENGRGNFPPRFSGLQFPNYSSELNVNALELDDSALYLCASSLGYGNSPLHFGNGTRLTVT.

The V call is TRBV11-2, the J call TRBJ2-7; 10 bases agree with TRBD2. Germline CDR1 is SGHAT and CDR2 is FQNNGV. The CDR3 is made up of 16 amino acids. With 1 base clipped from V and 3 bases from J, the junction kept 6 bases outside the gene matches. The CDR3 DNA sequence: TGTGCCAGCAGCTTAGGGGCGGCTAGCGGGGGCTACGAGCAGTACTTC. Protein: CASSLGAASGGYEQYF.

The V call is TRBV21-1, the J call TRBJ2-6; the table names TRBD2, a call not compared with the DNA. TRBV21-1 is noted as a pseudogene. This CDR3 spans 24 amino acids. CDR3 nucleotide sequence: TGTGCCAGCAGCAGGGAGGGGAACGAGACCCGAAGCCCAGAGATAGGCTCTGGGGCCAACGTCCTGACTTTC. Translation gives CASSREGNETRSPEIGSGANVLTF.

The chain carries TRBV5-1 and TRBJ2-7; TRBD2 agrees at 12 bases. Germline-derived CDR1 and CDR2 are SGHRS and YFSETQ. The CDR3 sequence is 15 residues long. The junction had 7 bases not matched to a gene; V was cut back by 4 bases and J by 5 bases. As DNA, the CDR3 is TGCGCCAGCAGCCCCCGACTAGCGGGAGCAAACGAGCAGTACTTC. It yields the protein CASSPRLAGANEQYF.